This T cell receptor (beta chain) was profiled in a study of cytomegalovirus exposure and HLA in healthy donors. General study results and limits: Earlier analysis found most TCR beta V segments productive about 90% or about 30% of the time.

Remarks on this clone: Its antigen is undetermined.

Germline V CDR1 and CDR2: SEHNR, FQNEAQ (reference sequence). This CDR3 region has 13 residues. Trimming removed 8 bases from V and 7 bases from J, with 15 bases in between. Use of 60 Vbeta and 13 Jbeta primers characterized the PCR. Repertoires were generated with immunoSEQ multiplex PCR, while TCRdb's copy carries only in-frame clones and drops some. The data show 130,000 or so clones, with 75% to 90% seen just once and about 6.7% held by the top ten. The rearrangement links TRBV7-9 to TRBJ1-5; D gene uncertain. What was sequenced was PBMCs. The clonotype originates from a young woman in good health and CMV-seropositive. This CDR3 reads CASQVGGGQPQHF. The CDR3 DNA reads as TGTGCCAGCCAGGTGGGAGGAGGACAGCCCCAGCATTTT.